This entry lists 14 T cell receptor beta chains sequenced from one sample in a study of blood T cells in healthy people across ages. PCR was performed a second time for 7 to 11 cycles using a sample-barcoded 5' primer and a J-beta primer mix. TCRdb reprocessed the 5' RACE reads with MiXCR, giving one entry per CDR3 protein. There are under 1,000,000 distinct CDR3 sequences in the sample; 46% occur only once, and about a sixth lies in the top ten. Sequences were obtained from blood. These receptors all stem from an elderly man in good health.

This clonotype was counted at least ten times. The chain uses TRBV11-2 and TRBJ1-1, with 7 bases that match TRBD1. This CDR3 contains 14 residues. Losses at the gene ends were 5 bases for V and 7 bases for J; bases not matched to a gene: 10. Germline V CDR1 and CDR2: SGHAT, FQNNGV. The CDR3 coding sequence is TGTGCCAGCAGCCCGCTGGACAGGACCTATGAAGCTTTCTTT. This codes for CASSPLDRTYEAFF. Using reference TRBV11-2 and TRBJ1-1 for the parts outside the CDR3, the full variable domain is EAGVAQSPRYKIIEKRQSVAFWCNPISGHATLYWYQQILGQGPKLLIQFQNNGVVDDSQLPKDRFSAERLKGVDSTLKIQPAKLEDSAVYLCASSPLDRTYEAFFGQGTRLTVV.

The J gene is TRBJ1-2, the V gene TRBV10-3; tentative D call: TRBD1 (6 bases). Trimming pared 3 bases from V and 5 bases from J, leaving 16 bases between. The CDR3 has 15 residues. From germline, CDR1 is ENHRY and CDR2 SYGVKD. The CDR3 DNA reads TGTGCCATCAGTGAAGGGGGGGACGCCGCTTATGGCTACACCTTC. This codes for CAISEGGDAAYGYTF.

This chain uses TRBV2 with TRBJ2-7, with 7 bases lining up with TRBD1. The CDR3 loop spans 14 amino acids. Germline CDR1 SNHLY, CDR2 FYNNEI. V shed 6 bases, J shed 7 bases, and the junction held 12 bases outside the gene matches. CDR3 nucleotide sequence: TGTGCCAGCAGCAAGACAGGGCAATACAATGAGCAGTACTTC. It encodes CASSKTGQYNEQYF.

This clonotype was counted only a few times. The chain is built from TRBV28 and TRBJ2-7; TRBD2 agrees at 11 bases. The ends lost 5 bases at V and 3 bases at J; junction bases unmatched: 9. Germline values: CDR1 MDHEN, CDR2 SYDVKM. This CDR3 has 16 amino acids. The CDR3 DNA follows: TGTGCCAGCAGTGCTAGAGCCGGGACTAGCGGCTACGAGCAGTACTTC. Its protein is CASSARAGTSGYEQYF. The entire variable domain, with the rest obtained from reference TRBV28 and TRBJ2-7, is as follows: DVKVTQSSRYLVKRTGEKVFLECVQDMDHENMFWYRQDPGLGLRLIYFSYDVKMKEKGDIPEGYSVSREKKERFSLILESASTNQTSMYLCASSARAGTSGYEQYFGPGTRLTVT.

CDR3: CASSPLTGTGGETQYF. The CDR3 DNA reads as TGTGCCAGCTCACCACTGACCGGGACAGGGGGAGAGACCCAGTACTTC. V gene TRBV18 combines with J gene TRBJ2-5, with TRBD1 identical over 11 bases. The CDR3 totals 16 residues. The ends lost 1 base at V and 4 bases at J; junction bases unmatched: 5. The germline V gene has CDR1 KGHSH and CDR2 LQKENI.

V and J are TRBV4-1 and TRBJ2-5, with 9 bases that match TRBD2. After removal of 4 bases from V and 5 bases from J, the junction contained 5 bases not matched to a gene. The CDR3 is made up of 14 amino acids. Germline-derived CDR1 and CDR2 are MGHRA and YSYEKL. DNA for the CDR3: TGCGCCAGCAGCCCCCCTGGACTAGCGGAGACCCAGTACTTC. Translating it yields CASSPPGLAETQYF.

The CDR3 DNA sequence: TGCGCCAGCAGCCAAGCGGGAGTGGTCTACAATGAGCAGTTCTTC. Translating gives CASSQAGVVYNEQFF. This chain links TRBV4-3 with TRBJ2-1, with D possibly being TRBD2 (6 bases). Looked up from germline, CDR1 is LGHNA and CDR2 is YSLEER. Trimming stripped 1 base from V and 3 bases from J, with 10 bases between. This CDR3 spans 15 amino acids.

V is TRBV24-1 and J is TRBJ2-3; 12 bases fit TRBD2. Germline V gene lookup returns CDR1 KGHDR and CDR2 SFDVKD. After removal of 3 bases from V and 6 bases from J, the junction contained 3 bases not matched to a gene. This CDR3 is built from 15 residues. CDR3 amino acids: CATSDMLAGGDTQYF. Here the CDR3 DNA reads TGTGCCACCAGTGATATGCTAGCGGGAGGGGATACGCAGTATTTT.

This sequence joins TRBV9 and TRBJ2-5, with 10 bases that match TRBD2. Germline CDR1 SGDLS, CDR2 YYNGEE. The V segment lost 2 bases and the J segment 4 bases; nucleotides outside the gene matches: 5. CDR3 length equals 15 residues. CDR3 protein: CASSVSSGRPETQYF. In DNA form, the CDR3 reads TGTGCCAGCAGCGTTTCTAGCGGGAGACCAGAGACCCAGTACTTC.

The chain has TRBV20-1 and TRBJ2-1; 10 bases match TRBD1. Germline loops: CDR1 DFQATT, CDR2 SNEGSKA (reference sequence). J gave up 9 bases and V 4 bases, and 9 bases lay outside the gene matches. The CDR3 length is 14 residues. The CDR3 sequence: CSATQTGGWGEQFF. As DNA, the CDR3 is TGCAGTGCTACCCAGACAGGGGGCTGGGGTGAGCAGTTCTTC.

This clonotype was observed many times. The chain carries TRBV5-1 and TRBJ2-3; TRBD2 agrees at 12 bases. The V segment lost 4 bases and the J segment 6 bases; nucleotides outside the gene matches: 3. The CDR3 loop spans 14 amino acids. Germline lookup yields CDR1 SGHRS and CDR2 YFSETQ. In DNA, the CDR3 is TGCGCCAGCAGCCCCGGACTAGCGGGGGATACGCAGTATTTT. This gives the protein CASSPGLAGDTQYF.

CDR3 DNA sequence: TGTGCCAGCAGCTTGCTAGGGCAGGACAGCACAGATACGCAGTATTTT. It is translated as CASSLLGQDSTDTQYF. V gene TRBV5-6 combines with J gene TRBJ2-3; D not resolved. V was cut by 1 base and J by 0 bases, with 12 bases left in between. The CDR3 has 16 amino acids. Germline CDR1 reads SGHDT; CDR2 reads YYEEEE.

The V call is TRBV3-1, the J call TRBJ1-3, with a tentative D call TRBD1 (5 bases). Germline V gives CDR1 LGHDT, CDR2 YNNKEL (reference sequence). This CDR3 spans 16 amino acids. The V end lost 5 bases, the J end lost 0 bases, and 14 bases lay between the germline ends. CDR3 DNA sequence: TGTGCCAGCAGCTCCTGGGACGGCAGCTCTGGAAACACCATATATTTT. It codes for CASSSWDGSSGNTIYF.

The chain carries TRBV2 and TRBJ2-2, with D unresolved. The V end lost 5 bases, the J end lost 5 bases, and 12 bases lay between the germline ends. The germline CDR1 and CDR2 sequences are SNHLY and FYNNEI. CDR3 length: 14 amino acids. The DNA of the CDR3 is TGTGCCAGCAGTATCAGGACGGGTACCGGGGAGCTGTTTTTT. This sequence encodes CASSIRTGTGELFF.